The 7 T cell receptor beta chains presented below share a single source sample, sequenced in a study of T cell clonality in common variable immunodeficiency. The data were produced by immunoSEQ multiplex PCR, yet TCRdb's version contains in-frame clones alone and is incomplete. The profile covers about 35,000 clones, none occurring a single time. Specimen: peripheral blood mononuclear cells. These receptors were obtained from a person aged 18 to 70 in good health.

This clone has a count of ten or more. The read ends 3 residues before the CDR3 terminus; that terminus is restored from the germline J gene. V and J are TRBV2 and TRBJ2-7; no clear D. Trimming left V 5 bases short and J 0 bases short, with 5 bases between. Germline CDR1 SNHLY, CDR2 FYNNEI. The CDR3 sequence is 12 residues long. Partial CDR3 DNA: TGTGCCAGCAGTTTCAGCTCCTACGAG. Amino acid sequence: CASSFSSYE. The full CDR3 protein is CASSFSSYEQYF.

This clone was counted ten times or more. The CDR3 end falls 3 residues outside the read, so it is completed with the germline J gene. V is TRBV20-1 and J is TRBJ2-1, with D maybe TRBD2 (5 bases). V was trimmed by 5 bases and J by 4 bases, leaving 9 bases between them. Germline values: CDR1 DFQATT, CDR2 SNEGSKA (reference sequence). This CDR3 comprises 12 residues. Partial CDR3 DNA: TGCAGTGCTCGGACTGAATACAATGAG. Its translation: CSARTEYNE. The CDR3 as a whole reads CSARTEYNEQFF.

This clone was observed at least ten times. Read coverage stops 3 residues before the CDR3 terminus; the germline J gene supplies the remainder. The chain links TRBV20-1 to TRBJ2-7; 14 positions match TRBD2. This CDR3 contains 15 residues. The ends lost 1 base at V and 3 bases at J; junction bases unmatched: 2. Looked up from germline, CDR1 is DFQATT and CDR2 is SNEGSKA (reference sequence). This CDR3 reads CSARAGTSGSYEQYF. Partial CDR3 DNA: TGCAGTGCTAGAGCCGGGACTAGCGGGAGCTACGAG.

This clone was seen a few times. With the read ending 3 residues before the CDR3 end, the germline J gene is used to fill in that end. The rearrangement uses TRBV5-1 and TRBJ2-7; possibly TRBD1 for D (6 bases). The CDR3 covers 15 residues. Germline V CDR1 and CDR2: SGHRS, YFSETQ. The germline V and J ends were trimmed by 0 bases and 4 bases, with 14 bases remaining between them. The covered CDR3 bases are TGCGCCAGCAGCTTGGTGGGGACACTTACTTACGAG. This gives the protein CASSLVGTLTYE. The whole CDR3 sequence is CASSLVGTLTYEQYF.

This clone was detected ten times or more. The read ends 3 residues early relative to the CDR3; the germline J gene fills the gap. The chain uses TRBV20-1 and TRBJ1-1; D perhaps matches TRBD1 (6 bases). The CDR3 covers 11 residues. Germline-derived CDR1 and CDR2 are DFQATT and SNEGSKA (reference sequence). CDR3 residues: CSASGQNEAFF. Incomplete CDR3 DNA: TGCAGTGCTAGCGGACAGAACGAA.

As for this clone: Read sequence stops 3 residues before the CDR3 end, and the germline J gene provides the missing end. The chain uses TRBV19 and TRBJ1-2; D possibly corresponds to TRBD1 (6 bases). Trimming removed 5 bases at V and 4 bases at J, with 20 bases between. Germline values: CDR1 LNHDA, CDR2 SQIVND (reference sequence). CDR3 size: 16 residues. Incomplete CDR3 DNA: TGTGCCAGTAGTCCGCAAACCCGCGGACAGATCTATGGC. Protein sequence: CASSPQTRGQIYG. The complete CDR3 reads CASSPQTRGQIYGYTF.

Ten or more counts support this clone. The read ends 3 residues shy of where the CDR3 ends; the end is completed using the germline J gene. This rearrangement joins TRBV28 to TRBJ2-7; D is perhaps TRBD1 (6 bases). The germline V gene has CDR1 MDHEN and CDR2 SYDVKM. The CDR3 has 15 residues. The germline V and J ends were trimmed by 1 base and 6 bases, with 16 bases remaining between them. The CDR3 is CASSLLRDRYREQYF. Incomplete CDR3 DNA: TGTGCCAGCAGTTTATTGCGAGACAGGTATCGCGAG.